The clone carrying this TCR beta chain was observed a single time. This sample includes further DNA sequences coding for the same CDR3. The entry originates in a study of blood T cell repertoires in COVID-19. Study-level background: The United States, Italy and Spain provided the acute and convalescent COVID-19 samples. PBMCs, B-cell-depleted T cells, or T cells provided the cDNA or gDNA that made up the material.

In the source study's methods: Scientists estimated how many nucleated cells there were by amplifying reference gene primers. Generated by immunoSEQ multiplex PCR, the TCRdb table keeps only in-frame clones and is missing some. The V and J calls and clone size are taken from that table; D and trimming were inferred from the DNA. The top ten hold over 15% of the sample, which has approximately 170,000 clones, roughly 90% seen once. The clonotype originates from a man in his 60s with active or convalescent COVID-19. Sequencing was carried out using peripheral blood.

The CDR3: CASSSNTDTQYF. DNA for the CDR3: TGTGCCAGCAGCTCAAACACAGATACGCAGTATTTT. The J gene is TRBJ2-3, the V gene TRBV7-2, with D uncertain. In germline, CDR1 is SGHTA, CDR2 FQGNSA. V was cut by 4 bases and J by 2 bases, with 4 bases left in between. There are 12 residues in the CDR3.